This T cell receptor (beta chain) was retrieved from a study of T cells in Graves' hyperthyroidism and ophthalmopathy. This clonotype was found many times. TCR beta CDR3 regions were amplified from RNA. TCR CDR3 regions were first amplified by RT-PCR with HTBI primers. TCRdb passed the multiplex PCR reads through MiXCR, listing each CDR3 protein once. Of 500,000 to 600,000 distinct CDR3 sequences in the sample, just under 20% were seen once. This TCR derives from a man aged 35 to 55 with Graves' ophthalmopathy. The sequenced material came from blood.

The CDR3 nucleotides read TGTGCCAGCAGCTCACACTATTACACAGATACGCAGTATTTT. Protein sequence: CASSSHYYTDTQYF. The chain has TRBV13 and TRBJ2-3; D not certain. Germline V lookup: CDR1 PRHDT, CDR2 FYEKMQ (reference sequence). CDR3 length: 14 amino acids. V was pared by 4 bases and J by 2 bases, with 10 bases between.